These T cell receptor beta chains were read from a single sample in a study of T-cell reconstitution after alpha-beta-depleted transplantation in children. MiXCR, run by TCRdb on the PCR reads, gives a single entry per CDR3 protein. The repertoire holds about 420,000 distinct CDR3 sequences, with around 15% as singletons. The specimen comprised PBMCs, mostly from graft donor cells, sampled 360 days after TCRalphabeta/CD19-depleted stem cell transplant. Receptors were obtained from a boy less than two years old who had a stem cell transplant for Wiskott-Aldrich syndrome, so the T cells may come from the graft donor. CDR3s include the opening cysteine and the closing phenylalanine or tryptophan. A D gene is named only where the DNA matches it firmly. Size is stated for part of the rows, as once, few or many counts, or as a class when the clone is expanded.

d_call: -
v_call: TRBV5-1
j_call: TRBJ2-1
clone_size: few
cdr3_nt: TGCGCCAGCAGCTTGTCAGCTGAGGAGCAGTTCTTC
cdr3_aa: CASSLSAEEQFF

d_call: -
v_call: TRBV18
j_call: TRBJ2-7
clone_size: few
cdr3_nt: TGTGCCAGCTCACCAGTCTTCCAGCGGATAGCCTACGAGCAGTACTTC
cdr3_aa: CASSPVFQRIAYEQYF

d_call: -
v_call: TRBV11-2
j_call: TRBJ2-5
clone_size: few
cdr3_nt: TGTGCCAGCAGAAACTGGACCCAGGGTGGCTCCCAGTACTTC
cdr3_aa: CASRNWTQGGSQYF

d_call: -
v_call: TRBV4-3
j_call: TRBJ2-1
clone_size: -
cdr3_nt: TGCGCCAGCAGCCAAGATTACGGGACTTGGCGGTTCTTC
cdr3_aa: CASSQDYGTWRFF

d_call: -
v_call: TRBV5-1
j_call: TRBJ2-1
clone_size: -
cdr3_nt: TGCGCCAGCAGCCCAACCGTAACAGGGCAAGGCTACAATGAGCAGTTCTTC
cdr3_aa: CASSPTVTGQGYNEQFF

d_call: TRBD2
v_call: TRBV20-1
j_call: TRBJ2-4
clone_size: -
cdr3_nt: TGCAGTGCTAGGGGGAGGGTGGACATTCAGTACTTC
cdr3_aa: CSARGRVDIQYF

d_call: TRBD2
v_call: TRBV4-3
j_call: TRBJ2-7
clone_size: few
cdr3_nt: TGCGCCAGCAGCCCGGGATATGGAGCGGGGAGCTCCTACGAGCAGTACTTC
cdr3_aa: CASSPGYGAGSSYEQYF

d_call: TRBD1
v_call: TRBV29-1
j_call: TRBJ2-6
clone_size: -
cdr3_nt: TGCAGCGTCCGGAACAGGGGGAACTCTGGGGCCAACGTCCTGACTTTC
cdr3_aa: CSVRNRGNSGANVLTF

d_call: TRBD1
v_call: TRBV5-1
j_call: TRBJ2-7
clone_size: -
cdr3_nt: TGCGCCAGCAGCTCGGACAGGGGCCCGGGGTTATCCTACGAGCAGTACTTC
cdr3_aa: CASSSDRGPGLSYEQYF

d_call: -
v_call: TRBV7-2
j_call: TRBJ2-7
clone_size: few
cdr3_nt: TGTGCCAGCAGCTTAGCGCGGAACTTCTACGAGCAGTACTTC
cdr3_aa: CASSLARNFYEQYF

d_call: TRBD2
v_call: TRBV25-1
j_call: TRBJ2-1
clone_size: -
cdr3_nt: TGTGCCAGCGCTAGCGGGAGGGCCAATGAGCAGTTCTTC
cdr3_aa: CASASGRANEQFF

d_call: -
v_call: TRBV12-3/TRBV12-4
j_call: TRBJ1-5
clone_size: -
cdr3_nt: TGTGCCAGCAGTTTTTCCCGTGGCAATCAGCCCCAGCATTTT
cdr3_aa: CASSFSRGNQPQHF

d_call: TRBD1
v_call: TRBV5-1
j_call: TRBJ2-6
clone_size: few
cdr3_nt: TGCGCCAGCAGCTTTGGACAGGACTCTGGGGCCAACGTCCTGACTTTC
cdr3_aa: CASSFGQDSGANVLTF

d_call: TRBD1
v_call: TRBV3-1
j_call: TRBJ1-1
clone_size: many
cdr3_nt: TGTGCCAGCAGCCCTTACAGGGGTCTTGGTGAAGCTTTCTTT
cdr3_aa: CASSPYRGLGEAFF

d_call: TRBD2
v_call: TRBV7-6
j_call: TRBJ2-1
clone_size: few
cdr3_nt: TGTGCCAGCAGCCCGTCTGGCGGGAGGGTTTACAATGAGCAGTTCTTC
cdr3_aa: CASSPSGGRVYNEQFF

d_call: TRBD2
v_call: TRBV12-3/TRBV12-4
j_call: TRBJ2-1
clone_size: few
cdr3_nt: TGTGCCAGCAGCTATACTAGCGGGGGATACAATGAGCAGTTCTTC
cdr3_aa: CASSYTSGGYNEQFF

d_call: -
v_call: TRBV7-9
j_call: TRBJ1-4
clone_size: -
cdr3_nt: TGTGCCAGCAGCTTGCACAGGGATTTAAATGAAAAACTGTTTTTT
cdr3_aa: CASSLHRDLNEKLFF

d_call: -
v_call: TRBV6-1
j_call: TRBJ2-4
clone_size: -
cdr3_nt: TGTGCCAGCAGTCCTCTGACAGTCGGTGGCATTCAGTACTTC
cdr3_aa: CASSPLTVGGIQYF